The TCR beta chain under discussion was sequenced for a study of T-cell reconstitution after alpha-beta-depleted transplantation in children. General observations from the study: High day-60 TCRbeta diversity in some patients came from surviving recipient T cells and thymic progenitors. There were reportedly several hundred expanded graft clones from which alpha-beta T cells came about two months after transplant. It was newly produced T cells that mostly accounted for T-cell counts and diversity one year after transplant.

Between the trimmed V and J ends, which lost 5 bases and 13 bases, there was a span of 20 bases. The CDR3 extends over 13 amino acids. The V gene's germline CDR1 is DFQATT and CDR2 SNEGSKA (reference sequence). It was with unique molecular identifiers that the TCRbeta library was prepared. TCRdb called the PCR reads again in MiXCR, with one record for every CDR3 protein. The data show around 78,000 distinct CDR3 sequences, roughly 14% seen once. About this clonotype itself: Its specificity is unknown.

Source: PBMCs, mostly from graft donor cells, taken 180 days after TCRalphabeta/CD19-depleted stem cell transplant. The clonotype was recovered from a male patient aged 2-9 years who had a stem cell transplant for acute lymphoblastic leukemia, so the T cells may come from the graft donor. The rearrangement links TRBV20-1 to TRBJ1-4; D possibly corresponds to TRBD1 (5 bases). DNA for the CDR3: TGCAGTGCTTCCGGAGCTTACAAGGGGAGACTGTTTTTT. Its translation is CSASGAYKGRLFF.